Below, 16 T cell receptor beta chains from the same sample are listed, as sequenced in a study of identical twins. TCRdb passed the 5' RACE reads through MiXCR, listing each CDR3 protein once. The sample has 150,000 or so distinct CDR3 sequences, around 3.5% seen once. The specimen was memory T cells sorted from blood. These receptor sequences come from a man between 18 and 35 years old in good health.

This clonotype occurred many times. The CDR3 here is CASSPDGASEYGYTF. The CDR3 nucleotides are TGTGCCAGCAGCCCTGATGGGGCATCGGAATATGGCTACACCTTC. The rearrangement joins TRBV7-6 to TRBJ1-2, with TRBD1 as a possible D gene (5 bases). V was trimmed by 5 bases and J by 5 bases, leaving 18 bases between them. CDR3 length: 15 amino acids. The germline gives CDR1 SGHVS, CDR2 FNYEAQ.

This clonotype has ten or more counts. This chain links TRBV24-1 with TRBJ1-5; D remains ambiguous. The germline V gene has CDR1 KGHDR and CDR2 SFDVKD. V lost 4 bases and J 4 bases, leaving 13 bases between the germline ends. This CDR3 contains 15 residues. In DNA form, the CDR3 reads TGTGCCACCAGTGACACCGGACGCCTTAATCAGCCCCAGCATTTT. This translates into CATSDTGRLNQPQHF.

This clonotype was picked up many times. The chain combines TRBV20-1 with TRBJ2-3, with TRBD2 as a possible D gene (5 bases). Germline V gene sequence: CDR1 DFQATT, CDR2 SNEGSKA (reference sequence). This CDR3 comprises 12 residues. V was shortened by 3 bases and J by 3 bases, with 7 bases between the two germline ends. The DNA for the CDR3 is TGCAGTGCTAGCGGGGATACAGATACGCAGTATTTT. This encodes CSASGDTDTQYF.

This clonotype was seen at least ten times. J is TRBJ1-3 and V is TRBV7-2; D gene uncertain. From germline, CDR1 is SGHTA and CDR2 FQGNSA. The CDR3 runs to 15 residues. Trimming shortened V by 5 bases and J by 1 base, and 12 bases separated the two germline ends. CDR3 residues: CASSAQQLSGNTIYF. CDR3 coding DNA: TGTGCCAGCAGCGCCCAACAGCTGTCTGGAAACACCATATATTTT. Complete variable domain (other parts from reference TRBV7-2 and TRBJ1-3): GAGVSQSPSNKVTEKGKDVELRCDPISGHTALYWYRQSLGQGLEFLIYFQGNSAPDKSGLPSDRFSAERTGGSVSTLTIQRTQQEDSAVYLCASSAQQLSGNTIYFGEGSWLTVV.

The gene calls are TRBV12-5 and TRBJ2-1; possibly TRBD1 for D (6 bases). CDR1 is LGHNT, CDR2 FRNRAP, per germline. V lost 3 bases, J lost 8 bases, and 17 bases lay in between. The CDR3 covers 15 residues. In DNA form, the CDR3 reads TGTGCTAGTGGTTTATCGGGACAAAATAGGGATGAGCAGTTCTTC. This sequence encodes CASGLSGQNRDEQFF.

This clonotype was seen repeatedly, ten times or more. The rearrangement uses TRBV7-9 and TRBJ2-7; 12 bases agree with TRBD1. The CDR3 is made up of 15 amino acids. The ends lost 5 bases at V and 2 bases at J; junction bases unmatched: 4. CDR1 is SEHNR, CDR2 FQNEAQ, per germline (reference sequence). The CDR3 nucleotides read TGTGCCAGCAGCGCGGGGACAGGGGGCACCTACGAGCAGTACTTC. Encoded protein: CASSAGTGGTYEQYF.

This clonotype was counted at least ten times. This chain connects TRBV20-1 to TRBJ2-2, with 8 bases lining up with TRBD2. The germline V gene encodes CDR1 DFQATT and CDR2 SNEGSKA (reference sequence). The trim removed 0 bases at V and 2 bases at J, leaving 5 bases unmatched. The CDR3 has 16 residues. DNA for the CDR3: TGCAGTGCTAGAGACGGGGGGGTATCTAACACCGGGGAGCTGTTTTTT. It is translated as CSARDGGVSNTGELFF.

Many counts were recorded for this clonotype. The chain joins TRBV10-3 to TRBJ2-7; D unclear. Looked up from germline, CDR1 is ENHRY and CDR2 is SYGVKD. V was cut by 3 bases and J by 3 bases, with 9 bases left in between. This CDR3 is built from 13 residues. The CDR3 bases are TGTGCCATCAGTGACCCCCTACACTACGAGCAGTACTTC. Amino acid sequence: CAISDPLHYEQYF.

V gene TRBV2 combines with J gene TRBJ2-1; no reliable D call. V was trimmed by 6 bases and J by 7 bases, leaving 16 bases between them. This CDR3 has 14 residues. CDR1 and CDR2 (germline): SNHLY, FYNNEI. The CDR3 sequence is CASRMGGPLNEQFF. The CDR3 nucleotides read TGTGCCAGCAGGATGGGTGGACCCCTAAATGAGCAGTTCTTC.

This clonotype was seen repeatedly, ten times or more. V gene TRBV5-6 combines with J gene TRBJ2-1, with 10 bases that match TRBD2. Germline V gene data show CDR1 as SGHDT and CDR2 as YYEEEE. The CDR3 consists of 15 residues. V was pared by 0 bases and J by 12 bases, with 9 bases of the junction left unmatched. CDR3 nucleotides: TGTGCCAGCAGCTTGGGGCTAGCGGGAGCGGCTCGGCAGTTCTTC. This sequence encodes CASSLGLAGAARQFF.

The sample holds many counts of this clonotype. The rearrangement uses TRBV20-1 and TRBJ2-5; 9 nucleotides agree with TRBD1. The CDR3 is made up of 14 amino acids. Losses at the gene ends were 6 bases for V and 2 bases for J; bases not matched to a gene: 7. The germline V gene encodes CDR1 DFQATT and CDR2 SNEGSKA (reference sequence). The CDR3 bases are TGCAGTGCCAGGACCGGGACAGGGCAAGAGACCCAGTACTTC. It encodes CSARTGTGQETQYF.

Ten or more counts support this clonotype. The genes are TRBV5-4 and TRBJ2-1; D is perhaps TRBD1 (6 bases). The CDR3 has 14 residues. The germline gives CDR1 SGHNT, CDR2 YYREEE (reference sequence). Trimming took 0 bases from V and 10 from J, leaving 14 bases between them. For the CDR3, the DNA is TGTGCCAGCAGCTTGGAATACAGGGATCACGAGCAGTTCTTC. It yields the protein CASSLEYRDHEQFF.

In this sample, this clonotype turned up many times. The rearrangement links TRBV5-1 to TRBJ2-2, with 11 positions matching TRBD2. The CDR3 covers 17 residues. J gave up 4 bases and V 0 bases, and 5 bases lay outside the gene matches. Germline-derived CDR1 and CDR2 are SGHRS and YFSETQ. CDR3 nucleotides: TGCGCCAGCAGCTTGGCTACTAGCGGGAGTCTCACCGGGGAGCTGTTTTTT. Protein product: CASSLATSGSLTGELFF.

This clonotype occurred many times. V is TRBV10-2 and J is TRBJ2-3; 10 bases line up with TRBD2. V was clipped by 6 bases and J by 6 bases; unmatched bases: 6. Germline loops: CDR1 WSHSY, CDR2 SAAADI. CDR3 length: 14 amino acids. The CDR3 bases are TGCGCCAGCAGCCTAGCGGGAGTTCTTGATACGCAGTATTTT. Residues: CASSLAGVLDTQYF.

Ten or more counts support this clonotype. This chain joins TRBV12-3 or TRBV12-4 and TRBJ2-1, with D unclear. This CDR3 has 14 amino acids. V lost 4 bases and J 4 bases, leaving 11 bases between the germline ends. The CDR3 DNA sequence: TGTGCCAGCAGTTCATCTTTCACGTACAATGAGCAGTTCTTC. Amino acid sequence: CASSSSFTYNEQFF.

There are many counts of this clonotype. The genes are TRBV30 and TRBJ1-1; D is possibly TRBD1 (6 bases). CDR3 length: 13 residues. With 3 bases removed from V and 3 bases from J, the gap between germline ends came to 11 bases. Germline CDR1 GTSNPN, CDR2 SVGIG (reference sequence). The CDR3 DNA reads as TGTGCCTGGAGCACAGGGTCCCACACTGAAGCTTTCTTT. Protein product: CAWSTGSHTEAFF.